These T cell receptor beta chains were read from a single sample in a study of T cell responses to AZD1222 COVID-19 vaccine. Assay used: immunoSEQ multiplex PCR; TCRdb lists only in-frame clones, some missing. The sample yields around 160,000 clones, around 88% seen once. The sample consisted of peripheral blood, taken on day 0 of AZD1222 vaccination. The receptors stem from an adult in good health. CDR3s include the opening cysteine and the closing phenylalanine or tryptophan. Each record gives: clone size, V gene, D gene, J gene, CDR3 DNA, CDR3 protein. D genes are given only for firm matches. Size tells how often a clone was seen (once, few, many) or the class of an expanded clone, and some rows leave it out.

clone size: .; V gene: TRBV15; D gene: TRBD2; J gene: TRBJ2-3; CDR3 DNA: TGTGCCACCAGCAGAGATCCCCCAGCGGGGGAAACCACAGATACGCAGTATTTT; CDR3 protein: CATSRDPPAGETTDTQYF
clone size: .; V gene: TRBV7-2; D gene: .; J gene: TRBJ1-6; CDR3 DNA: TGTGCCAGCAGCTCCAGCAGGGGAACTAATTCACCCCTCCACTTT; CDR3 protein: CASSSSRGTNSPLHF
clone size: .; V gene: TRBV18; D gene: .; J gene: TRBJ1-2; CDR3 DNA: TGTGCCAGCTCACGAGGGGCGCAGGTTCGTGACTATGGCTACACCTTC; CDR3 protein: CASSRGAQVRDYGYTF
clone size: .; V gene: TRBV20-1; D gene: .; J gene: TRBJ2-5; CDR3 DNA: TGCAGTGCTAGTTTCGCGGGGCAAGAGACCCAGTACTTC; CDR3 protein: CSASFAGQETQYF
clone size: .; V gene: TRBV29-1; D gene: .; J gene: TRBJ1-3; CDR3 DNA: TGCAGCGTTGTGCTTGACTCTGGAAACACCATATATTTT; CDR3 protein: CSVVLDSGNTIYF
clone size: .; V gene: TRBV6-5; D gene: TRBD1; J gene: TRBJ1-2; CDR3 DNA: TGTGCCAGCAGTTACAGGGGACAGAGTAACTATGGCTACACCTTC; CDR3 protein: CASSYRGQSNYGYTF
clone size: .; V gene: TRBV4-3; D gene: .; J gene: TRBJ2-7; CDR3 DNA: TGCGCCAGCAGCCAAGGACCCGGGCTCCAGGTCGCGGGGAGCTCCTACGAGCAGTACTTC; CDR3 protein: CASSQGPGLQVAGSSYEQYF
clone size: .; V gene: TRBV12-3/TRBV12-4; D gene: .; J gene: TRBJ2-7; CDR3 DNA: TGTGCCAGCAGTTTATGGGGGCGATACGAGCAGTACTTC; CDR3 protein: CASSLWGRYEQYF
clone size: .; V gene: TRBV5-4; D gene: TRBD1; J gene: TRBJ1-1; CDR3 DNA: TGTGCCAGCAGCTTAGGGTCCACAGGGGTTATGAACACTGAAGCTTTCTTT; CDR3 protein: CASSLGSTGVMNTEAFF
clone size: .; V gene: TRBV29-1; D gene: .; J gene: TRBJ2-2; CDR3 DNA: TGCAGCGTTGAAGAAAACAGGGCTGTCACCGGGGAGCTGTTTTTT; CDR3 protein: CSVEENRAVTGELFF
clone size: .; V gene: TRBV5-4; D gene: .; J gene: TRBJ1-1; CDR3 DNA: TGTGCCAGCAGCTTGGCCGTGAACACTGAAGCTTTCTTT; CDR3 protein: CASSLAVNTEAFF
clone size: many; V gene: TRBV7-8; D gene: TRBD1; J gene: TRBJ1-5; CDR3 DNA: TGTGCCAGCAGCTCACCTCTTACAGGGGGAAACTTTAATCAGCCCCAGCATTTT; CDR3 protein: CASSSPLTGGNFNQPQHF
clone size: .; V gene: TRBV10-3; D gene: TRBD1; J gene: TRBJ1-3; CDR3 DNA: TGTGCCATCAGTGAAGGGAGGGGGCCAGGGAGAAACACCATATATTTT; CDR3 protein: CAISEGRGPGRNTIYF
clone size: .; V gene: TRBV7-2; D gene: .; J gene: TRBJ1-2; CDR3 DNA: TGTGCCAGCAGCTTAACCATGGTCCAGGGATTGGGTGGCTACACCTTC; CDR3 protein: CASSLTMVQGLGGYTF
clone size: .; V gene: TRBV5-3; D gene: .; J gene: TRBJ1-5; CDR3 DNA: TGTGCCAGAAGCTTGGAACCGGGGTGGCTGAATCAGCCCCAGCATTTT; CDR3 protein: CARSLEPGWLNQPQHF
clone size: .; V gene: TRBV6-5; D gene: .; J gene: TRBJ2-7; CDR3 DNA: TGTGCCAGCACGCCGGGACGGACCTACGAGCAGTACTTC; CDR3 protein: CASTPGRTYEQYF
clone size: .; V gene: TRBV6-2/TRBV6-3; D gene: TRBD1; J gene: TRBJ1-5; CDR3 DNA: TGTGCCAGCAGTTGGCCCGGGACAGTACTCAATCAGCCCCAGCATTTT; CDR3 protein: CASSWPGTVLNQPQHF
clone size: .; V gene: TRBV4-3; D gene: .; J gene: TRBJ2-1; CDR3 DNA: TGCGCCAGCAGCCCGGAGCGGGCGCCTCACAATGAGCAGTTCTTC; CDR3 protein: CASSPERAPHNEQFF
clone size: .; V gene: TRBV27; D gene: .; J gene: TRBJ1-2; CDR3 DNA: TGTGCCAGCAGTTTAAACATTTTGGGGTATGGCTACACCTTC; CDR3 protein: CASSLNILGYGYTF
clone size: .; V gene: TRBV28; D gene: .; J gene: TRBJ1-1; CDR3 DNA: TGTGCCAGCATAAGTCGGACTGAAGCTTTCTTT; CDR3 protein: CASISRTEAFF
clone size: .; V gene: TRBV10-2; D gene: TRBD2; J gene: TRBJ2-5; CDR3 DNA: TGCGCCAGCAGTGCGACTAGCGGGAACCAAGAGACCCAGTACTTC; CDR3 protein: CASSATSGNQETQYF
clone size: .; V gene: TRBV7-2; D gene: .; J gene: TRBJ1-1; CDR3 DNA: TGTGCCAGCAGCTTAGAGGGGAGGGTGCACACTGAAGCTTTCTTT; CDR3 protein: CASSLEGRVHTEAFF
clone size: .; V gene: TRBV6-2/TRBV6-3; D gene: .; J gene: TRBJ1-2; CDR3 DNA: TGTGCCAGCAGTCCGACGGGGGACTATGGCTACACCTTC; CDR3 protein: CASSPTGDYGYTF
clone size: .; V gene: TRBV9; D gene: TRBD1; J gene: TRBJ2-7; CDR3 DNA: TGTGCCAGCAGCGCTAGGACAGGGGACTCCTACGAGCAGTACTTC; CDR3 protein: CASSARTGDSYEQYF
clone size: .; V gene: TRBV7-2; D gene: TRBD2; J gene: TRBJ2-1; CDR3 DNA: TGTGCCAGCAGCTCCAGCGTCAGGCGGGGGGGCAACAATGAGCAGTTCTTC; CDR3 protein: CASSSSVRRGGNNEQFF
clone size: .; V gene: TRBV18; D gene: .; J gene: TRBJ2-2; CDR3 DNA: TGTGCCAGCTCACCGAACGGGGTCCGGGAGCTGTTTTTT; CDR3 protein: CASSPNGVRELFF
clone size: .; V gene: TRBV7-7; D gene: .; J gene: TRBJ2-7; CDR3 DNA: TGTGCTAGCAGCTTGACGGTTAGCTCCTACGAGCAGTACTTC; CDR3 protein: CASSLTVSSYEQYF
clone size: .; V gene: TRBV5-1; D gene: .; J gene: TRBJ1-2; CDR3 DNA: TGCGCCAGCAGCTTCGGAACCCTCTCCTATGGCTACACCTTC; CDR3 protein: CASSFGTLSYGYTF
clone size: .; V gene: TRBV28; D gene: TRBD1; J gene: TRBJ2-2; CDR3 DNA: TGTGCCAGCAGGACAGGGTCCGGGGAGCTGTTTTTT; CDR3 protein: CASRTGSGELFF
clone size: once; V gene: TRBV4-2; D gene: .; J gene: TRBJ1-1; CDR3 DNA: TGTGCCAGCAGCCAACCCGACGGGACGAACACTGAAGCTTTCTTT; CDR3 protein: CASSQPDGTNTEAFF
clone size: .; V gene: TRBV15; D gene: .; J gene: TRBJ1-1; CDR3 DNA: TGTGCCACCAGCAGAGACCCAGGGGCTGAAGCTTTCTTT; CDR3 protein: CATSRDPGAEAFF
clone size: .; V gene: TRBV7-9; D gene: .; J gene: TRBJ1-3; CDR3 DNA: TGTGCCAGCAGCTTAGTATCTCTCTCTGGAAACACCATATATTTT; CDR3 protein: CASSLVSLSGNTIYF